This TCR beta chain was sequenced in a study of molecular identifiers for immune sequencing clone quantification. Study results and limitations: Among effectors, clones above 20 RNA copies held over 97% of molecules; among naive cells, under 1%.

Worth noting for this clonotype: Its antigen is still unknown.

Trimming removed 8 bases at V and 2 bases at J, with 12 bases between. CDR1 and CDR2 from the germline V gene are MNHEY and SMNVEV (reference sequence). The CDR3 runs to 13 residues. The use of previously described methods and listed TCR primers produced the bulk TCR libraries. TCRdb independently ran MiXCR on the PCR reads; one entry per CDR3 protein. The repertoire holds about half a million distinct CDR3 sequences, roughly 23% seen once, with 0.84% in the top ten. Sequenced material: naive CD8+ T cells from blood, with Jurkat cell RNA spiked in. This sample's subset: FACS-sorted CD8+CD4-CCR7+CD45RA+ naive T cells. The clonotype comes from a human donor in good health. Some libraries in this study had Jurkat cell RNA spiked in. J is TRBJ2-5 and V is TRBV27; no clear D gene. The CDR3 protein is CASGRSTQETQYF. The CDR3 DNA reads as TGTGCCAGCGGCCGATCGACTCAAGAGACCCAGTACTTC.